The 6 T cell receptor beta chains below all came from one sample that was sequenced in a study of T cell repertoires in cytomegalovirus infection. TCRdb processed the reads anew with MiXCR; each CDR3 protein has one entry. The repertoire has about 160,000 distinct CDR3 sequences, roughly 15% of them found once; the top ten carry approximately 19%. Input material: CD8+ T cells from PBMCs. These receptor sequences come from a human donor in good health (CMV status not recorded). Some clones in this sample may be carry-over from other donors' samples.

V and J are TRBV6-1 and TRBJ1-1, with 7 bases that match TRBD1. The ends lost 6 bases at V and 2 bases at J; junction bases unmatched: 9. The CDR3 runs 15 residues. Germline lookup yields CDR1 MNHNS and CDR2 SASEGT. Written as DNA, the CDR3 is TGTGCCAGCAGCGATGACAGGGCTCGAAACACTGAAGCTTTCTTT. Translated, it gives CASSDDRARNTEAFF.

This clonotype was found a few times. The V and J genes are TRBV20-1 and TRBJ1-1, with unresolved D. The V and J ends lost 2 bases and 2 bases respectively, with 9 bases between them. Germline values: CDR1 DFQATT, CDR2 SNEGSKA (reference sequence). The CDR3 contains 13 residues. CDR3 amino acids: CSARRIANTEAFF. The CDR3 DNA reads TGCAGTGCTAGACGGATAGCTAACACTGAAGCTTTCTTT.

V gene TRBV7-6 combines with J gene TRBJ2-7, with 8 bases fitting TRBD1. Per the germline V gene, CDR1 is SGHVS and CDR2 is FNYEAQ. This CDR3 is built from 14 residues. The V and J ends lost 5 bases and 7 bases, in that order; junction bases with no gene match: 10. CDR3 amino acids: CASSLGQGNAEQYF. The CDR3 region has the DNA TGTGCCAGCAGCCTTGGACAGGGTAATGCAGAGCAGTACTTC.

The chain recombines TRBV7-3 with TRBJ2-2; weak D call: TRBD1 (6 bases). Trimming took off 0 bases at V and 0 bases at J, with 14 bases between the two ends. Germline assignment: CDR1 SGHTA and CDR2 FQGTGA. This CDR3 has 18 amino acids. The CDR3 loop reads CASSLTGAAGPNTGELFF. The CDR3 DNA reads as TGTGCCAGCAGCTTAACGGGGGCAGCAGGACCGAACACCGGGGAGCTGTTTTTT.

The rearrangement joins TRBV12-3 or TRBV12-4 to TRBJ2-1; D gene unclear. Trimming took off 4 bases at V and 9 bases at J, with 10 bases between the two ends. This CDR3 contains 12 residues. CDR3 sequence reads: CASSSQPSEQFF. The CDR3 DNA reads TGTGCCAGCAGTTCCCAACCGAGTGAGCAGTTCTTC.

In this sample, this clonotype turned up a few times. This chain uses TRBV6-6 with TRBJ1-5; the D is unclear. The CDR3 covers 13 residues. Germline V gene sequence: CDR1 MNHNY, CDR2 SVGAGI (reference sequence). Between the trimmed V and J ends, which lost 7 bases and 9 bases, there was a span of 16 bases. CDR3 in DNA: TGTGCCAGCACTGACCGTGAAGATCGGCCCCAGCATTTT. Its translation is CASTDREDRPQHF.